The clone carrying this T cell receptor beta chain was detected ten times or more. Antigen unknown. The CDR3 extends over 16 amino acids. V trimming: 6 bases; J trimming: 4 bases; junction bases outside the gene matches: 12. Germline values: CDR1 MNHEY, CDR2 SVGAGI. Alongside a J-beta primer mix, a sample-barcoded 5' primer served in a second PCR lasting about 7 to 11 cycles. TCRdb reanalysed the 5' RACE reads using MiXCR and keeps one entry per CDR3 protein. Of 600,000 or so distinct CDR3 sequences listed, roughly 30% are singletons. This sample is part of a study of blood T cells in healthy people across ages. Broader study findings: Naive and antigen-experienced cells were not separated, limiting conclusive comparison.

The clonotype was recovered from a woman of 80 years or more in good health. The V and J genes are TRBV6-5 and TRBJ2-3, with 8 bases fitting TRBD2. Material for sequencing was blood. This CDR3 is CASSLLAGGAADTQYF. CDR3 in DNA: TGTGCCAGCAGCCTCCTGGCCGGGGGGGCCGCAGATACGCAGTATTTT.